The T cell receptor beta chain described here comes from a study of CD8 T cells in Susac syndrome. In germline, CDR1 is MNHEY, CDR2 SMNVEV (reference sequence). The trim removed 4 bases at V and 3 bases at J, leaving 6 bases unmatched. This CDR3 region has 15 residues. Random hexamers were used to reverse transcribe an amount of roughly 0.5 to 1 ug RNA. The amplification used immunoSEQ multiplex PCR on TCR beta CDR3; it spanned 54 Vbeta and 13 Jbeta. TCRdb re-called the immunoSEQ multiplex PCR reads through MiXCR, storing one row per CDR3 protein. The sample has 150,000 to 200,000 distinct CDR3 sequences, approximately 96% seen once. The T cells that were sequenced for TCR beta were CD8+ and CD4+ cells from blood. Age- and sex-matched healthy donors served as the control group. It was negative isolation that provided the CD8+ and CD4+ T cells, whereas TEMRA cells were enriched by FACS.

The chain is built from TRBV27 and TRBJ1-2, with TRBD1 matching 9 bases. Sequencing used CD4+ T cells from PBMCs. The clonotype comes from a human donor in good health. CDR3 sequence reads: CASSSPGQGDYGYTF. The CDR3 DNA reads TGTGCCAGCAGTTCCCCGGGACAGGGAGACTATGGCTACACCTTC.